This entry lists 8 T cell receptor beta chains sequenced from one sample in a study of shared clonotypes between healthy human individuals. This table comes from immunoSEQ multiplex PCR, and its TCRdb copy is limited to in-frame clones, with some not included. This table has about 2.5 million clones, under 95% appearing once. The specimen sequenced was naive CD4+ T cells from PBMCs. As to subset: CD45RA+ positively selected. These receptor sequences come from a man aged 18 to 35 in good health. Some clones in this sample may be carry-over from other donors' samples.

The CDR3 region is CASSQYAGSSGRAVSQYF. Written as DNA, the CDR3 is TGTGCCAGCAGCCAATATGCCGGCTCTAGCGGGAGGGCCGTTTCGCAGTATTTT. The chain uses TRBV7-9 and TRBJ2-3; TRBD2 aligns across 12 bases. The V gene's germline CDR1 is SEHNR and CDR2 FQNEAQ (reference sequence). The CDR3 length is 18 residues. V lost 5 bases to trimming and J lost 10 bases; unmatched junction nucleotides: 19.

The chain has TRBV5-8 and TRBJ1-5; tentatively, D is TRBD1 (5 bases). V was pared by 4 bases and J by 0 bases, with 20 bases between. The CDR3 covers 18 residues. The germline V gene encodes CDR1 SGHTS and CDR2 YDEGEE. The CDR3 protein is CASSGGLGLRPSNQPQHF. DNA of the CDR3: TGTGCCAGCAGCGGGGGTTTAGGGTTGAGGCCTAGCAATCAGCCCCAGCATTTT.

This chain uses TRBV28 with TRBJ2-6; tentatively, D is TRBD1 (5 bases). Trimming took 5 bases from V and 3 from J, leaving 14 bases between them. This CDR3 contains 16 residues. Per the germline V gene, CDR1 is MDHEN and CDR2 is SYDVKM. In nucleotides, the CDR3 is TGTGCCAGCAGTCCTTACGCAGGGCTTGGGGCCAACGTCCTGACTTTC. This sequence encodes CASSPYAGLGANVLTF.

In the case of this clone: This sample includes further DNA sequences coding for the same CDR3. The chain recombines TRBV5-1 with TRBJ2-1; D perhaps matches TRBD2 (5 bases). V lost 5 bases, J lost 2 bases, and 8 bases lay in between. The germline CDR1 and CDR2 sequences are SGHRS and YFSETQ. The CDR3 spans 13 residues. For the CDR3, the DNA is TGCGCCAGCAGTCCGACTACCTACAATGAGCAGTTCTTC. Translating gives CASSPTTYNEQFF.

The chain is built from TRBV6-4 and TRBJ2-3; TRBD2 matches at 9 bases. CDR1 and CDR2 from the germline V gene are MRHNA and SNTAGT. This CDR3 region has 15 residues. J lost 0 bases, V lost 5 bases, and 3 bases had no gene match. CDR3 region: CASSRLAASTDTQYF. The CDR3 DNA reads TGTGCCAGCAGTCGACTAGCGGCTAGCACAGATACGCAGTATTTT.

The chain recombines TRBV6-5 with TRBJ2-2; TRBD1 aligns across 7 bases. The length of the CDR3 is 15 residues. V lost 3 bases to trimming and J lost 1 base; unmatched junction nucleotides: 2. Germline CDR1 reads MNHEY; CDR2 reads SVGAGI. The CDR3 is CASSYRDRNTGELFF. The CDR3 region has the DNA TGTGCCAGCAGTTATCGGGACAGGAACACCGGGGAGCTGTTTTTT.

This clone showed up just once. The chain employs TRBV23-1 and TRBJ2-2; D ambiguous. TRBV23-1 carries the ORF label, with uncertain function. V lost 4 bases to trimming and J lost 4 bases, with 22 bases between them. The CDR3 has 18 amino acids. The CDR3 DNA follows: TGCGCCAGCAGTCTGTGGGTCCATGGCCGGCGGAGCACCGGGGAGCTGTTTTTT. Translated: CASSLWVHGRRSTGELFF.

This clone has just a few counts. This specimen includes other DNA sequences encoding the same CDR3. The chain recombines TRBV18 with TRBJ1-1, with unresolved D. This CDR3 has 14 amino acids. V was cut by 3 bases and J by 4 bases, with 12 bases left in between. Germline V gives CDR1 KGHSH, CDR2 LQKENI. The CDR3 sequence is CASSPSGVGTEAFF. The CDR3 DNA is TGTGCCAGCTCACCCTCGGGAGTAGGCACTGAAGCTTTCTTT.